This T cell receptor (beta chain) was profiled in a study of blood T cell repertoires in COVID-19. About the research overall: PBMCs, B-cell-depleted T cells, or T cells provided the cDNA or gDNA that made up the material.

Germline lookup yields CDR1 GTSNPN and CDR2 SVGIG (reference sequence). CDR3 size: 20 residues. V lost 0 bases to trimming and J lost 0 bases; unmatched junction nucleotides: 16. Assay: immunoSEQ multiplex PCR; the TCRdb copy retains only in-frame clones and omits some. Of hundreds of thousands of clones listed, about 84% are singletons. This clone was observed a single time. The clonotype originates from a woman of 80 years or more with acute or convalescent COVID-19. The sample was peripheral blood. This rearrangement joins TRBV30 to TRBJ1-5; 8 bases are a match to TRBD1. The CDR3 region has the DNA TGTGCCTGGAGTGTACCGTGGGCGGCAGGGGGCCCTTTTAGCAATCAGCCCCAGCATTTT. Translation gives CAWSVPWAAGGPFSNQPQHF.